This record looks at one T cell receptor beta chain sequence and its context. The junction shows a germline mismatch at one end, possibly a read error. Per the germline V gene, CDR1 is SGDLS and CDR2 is YYNGEE. CDR3 size: 13 residues. This sample was included in a study of T cells after yellow fever vaccination. TCRdb redid the calling of the 5' RACE reads with MiXCR, one entry per CDR3 protein. The sample lists about 340,000 distinct CDR3 sequences, under 15% seen once, with 3.2% in the top ten. The source is a man younger than 30 who received the YFV17D yellow fever vaccine. Here the sequenced sample was CD4+ T cells sorted from PBMCs, taken 15 days after the yellow fever booster vaccination. J is TRBJ2-4 and V is TRBV9, with D perhaps matching TRBD1 or TRBD2 (5 bases each). CDR3 in DNA: TGTGCCAGCAGCCCAACCCCCGAGGGGCGCCGCTCCTTC. This gives the protein CASSPTPEGRRSF.